This passage covers 4 T cell receptor beta chains from one sample sequenced in a study of blood T cells in healthy people across ages. Sample-barcoded 5' priming and a J-beta primer mix drove a second PCR of about 6 to 12 cycles. TCRdb passed the 5' RACE reads through MiXCR, listing each CDR3 protein once. The sample lists 1 million or so distinct CDR3 sequences, under 55% occurring once. The sequenced sample was blood. The origin of the receptors is a woman in her sixties in good health.

This clonotype has only a few counts. The CDR3 DNA follows: TGTGCCACCAGCAGAGATAGCGGGAGAACTCAGTACTTC. Translating it yields CATSRDSGRTQYF. The chain has TRBV15 and TRBJ2-5; 9 positions agree with TRBD2. Unmatched junction bases numbered 4, after V lost 0 bases and J lost 11 bases. Germline CDR1 and CDR2: LNHNV and YYDKDF (reference sequence). There are 13 residues in the CDR3.

The table lists this clonotype with a few counts. The rearrangement links TRBV12-3 or TRBV12-4 to TRBJ2-6; D may be TRBD1 (6 bases). The CDR3 has 15 amino acids. Trimming cost V 6 bases and J 1 base, with 10 bases left between them. The CDR3 sequence: CASRTQGSGANVLTF. The CDR3 DNA reads as TGTGCCAGCAGGACGCAGGGGTCTGGGGCCAACGTCCTGACTTTC.

V usage is TRBV10-3 and J usage is TRBJ1-1, with TRBD1 identical over 8 bases. Germline V gene sequence: CDR1 ENHRY, CDR2 SYGVKD. Germline trimming cut 2 bases from V and 5 bases from J; bases unmatched to any gene: 10. This CDR3 has 16 amino acids. The CDR3 loop reads CAISERQGRFGTEAFF. Written as DNA, the CDR3 is TGTGCCATCAGTGAGCGACAGGGGCGATTCGGGACTGAAGCTTTCTTT.

This clonotype was seen just once. V gene TRBV6-1 combines with J gene TRBJ2-4, with D perhaps matching TRBD2 (5 bases). The J call is uncertain, as TRBJ2-5 better fits the DNA end. From germline, CDR1 is MNHNS and CDR2 SASEGT. CDR3 length: 12 residues. CDR3 in amino acids: CASKRERETQYF. Written as DNA, the CDR3 is TGTGCCAGCAAACGGGAAAGGGAGACCCAGTACTTC.